The present TCR beta chain was sequenced within a study of identifying expanded T cells in peripheral blood. Generated by immunoSEQ multiplex PCR, the TCRdb table keeps only in-frame clones and is missing some. The table shows tens of thousands of clones, with about 85% occurring only once. Collection occurred without any documented infections or immune events in donors. Germline V gene lookup returns CDR1 SGDLS and CDR2 YYNGEE. The CDR3 has 18 amino acids. The V end lost 4 bases, the J end lost 0 bases, and 20 bases lay between the germline ends. The sequence derives from a person aged 18-69 years in good health. This sequence joins TRBV9 and TRBJ1-3, with D possibly being TRBD1 (5 bases). The sample comprised blood. The CDR3 coding sequence is TGTGCCAGCAGCTTAAATGACCCGGGGGGGACCTCTGGAAACACCATATATTTT. Translating gives CASSLNDPGGTSGNTIYF.